This TCR beta chain appears in the sequencing data of a study of blood T cell repertoires in COVID-19. Germline lookup yields CDR1 SGHRS and CDR2 YFSETQ. The CDR3 totals 13 residues. The J segment lost 6 bases and the V segment lost 4 bases, leaving 2 bases of the junction unmatched. Patients at the Seattle site were enrolled during active infection and followed longitudinally. This clone turned up a few times. The data were produced by immunoSEQ multiplex PCR, yet TCRdb's version contains in-frame clones alone and is incomplete. Altogether approximately 290,000 clones are present, approximately 84% being singletons, with the ten largest covering 15% to 17%.

Sequencing input: peripheral blood. This TCR derives from a person aged 65-85 years with COVID-19, enrolled during active disease. The V gene is TRBV5-1, the J gene TRBJ2-2; 8 nucleotides line up with TRBD1. The DNA of the CDR3 is TGCGCCAGCAGCCTACAGGGGGCCGGGGAGCTGTTTTTT. Amino acids: CASSLQGAGELFF.